This section outlines one T cell receptor (beta chain) sequence together with its context. Its matching antigen is unknown. One end of the junction does not line up with germline, which may come from a read error. This entry belongs to a study of T cell repertoires in cytomegalovirus infection. As for the study in general: The authors relied on CMV epitopes, both recently identified HLA-C-restricted and well-studied HLA-B-restricted. The public TCR beta signatures pointed to both CMV infection and matching HLA type. Overall study results and limits: The study found HLA-C-restricted CMV-specific TCR beta clonotypes dominating the ex vivo response.

This CDR3 has 15 amino acids. In TCRdb, the reads were re-called with MiXCR into one record per CDR3 protein. The top ten hold around an eighth of the sample, which has some 350,000 distinct CDR3 sequences, approximately 35% seen once. This receptor was taken from a human donor in good health (CMV status not recorded). Some clones in this sample may be carry-over from other donors' samples. The gene calls are TRBV12-3 or TRBV12-4 and TRBJ2-1, with a weak D call TRBD2 (6 bases). The sequencing used cultured PBMCs, collected from culture after CMV antigen stimulation. CDR3 region: CANSFSGEAYNEQFF. In DNA form, the CDR3 reads TGTGCCAACAGTTTTTCGGGAGAGGCCTACAATGAGCAGTTCTTC.